This TCR beta chain is drawn from a study of PD-L1 blockade in urothelial cancer. Study at large: Among blood samples, the median T cell count was some 150,000.

Urothelial carcinoma affected the patients, and it was locally advanced or metastatic. Here immunoSEQ multiplex PCR was the method, and the copy in TCRdb shows in-frame clones only, minus some. This sample has some 97,000 clones; 91% occur once, and the top ten carry over 0.8%. The starting material was PBMCs, obtained around atezolizumab (anti-PD-L1) treatment. The receptor comes from a woman of 80 years or more with urothelial cancer.

CDR3 sequence reads: CASSRSKGQSIEQYF. For the CDR3, the DNA is TGTGCCAGCTCACGGAGTAAGGGACAGTCTATCGAGCAGTACTTC. The chain combines TRBV18 with TRBJ2-7; 7 bases map to TRBD1. CDR1 KGHSH and CDR2 LQKENI come from the germline V gene. The CDR3 consists of 15 residues. V shed 4 bases, J shed 6 bases, and the junction held 12 bases outside the gene matches. Looking up the rest from reference TRBV18 and TRBJ2-7 gives the full variable domain: NAGVMQNPRHLVRRRGQEARLRCSPMKGHSHVYWYRQLPEEGLKFMVYLQKENIIDESGMPKERFSAEFPKEGPSILRIQQVVRGDSAAYFCASSRSKGQSIEQYFGPGTRLTVT.